This T cell receptor beta chain was captured in a study of T-cell reconstitution after alpha-beta-depleted transplantation in children. Study-level points and caveats: The authors attributed T-cell counts and diversity one year after transplant mostly to newly produced T cells. Surviving thymic progenitors and recipient T cells were the source of high TCRbeta diversity at day 60 in some patients. It was reported that alpha-beta T cells came from several hundred expanded graft clones (about two months after transplant).

Of note for this clonotype: Its antigen is currently unknown.

Unique molecular identifiers were used to barcode this TCRbeta library. TCRdb re-derived calls from the PCR reads in MiXCR, one entry per CDR3 protein. Counted here are about 440,000 distinct CDR3 sequences, roughly 43% occurring once; the ten biggest clones make up approximately 25%. This TCR was recovered from a girl aged 2-10 years with aplastic anemia, due to receive a stem cell transplant. Sample: PBMCs, taken before TCRalphabeta/CD19-depleted stem cell transplant.

The CDR3 DNA reads TGTGCCACCAGCAGAGCTGGCGGCAGATCGGCGATTTACGAGCAGTACTTC. Amino acid sequence: CATSRAGGRSAIYEQYF. The gene calls are TRBV15 and TRBJ2-7; no definite D call. V was clipped by 1 base and J by 4 bases, with 20 bases between them. CDR3 size: 17 residues. Germline V gene data show CDR1 as LNHNV and CDR2 as YYDKDF (reference sequence).